These T cell receptor beta chains were read from a single sample in a study of cytomegalovirus exposure and HLA in healthy donors. Sequenced by immunoSEQ multiplex PCR; TCRdb stores in-frame clones only, minus some. The sample has about 150,000 clones, 68% seen once. Sequenced input: PBMCs. The receptors here all came from a man aged 60 to 75 in good health and CMV-seronegative. Each CDR3 is given with its conserved first and last residue. The order of the fields is CDR3 length, D gene, clone size, V gene, J gene, CDR3 DNA, CDR3 protein. D genes are given only for firm matches. Size is stated for part of the rows, as once, few or many counts, or as a class when the clone is expanded.

13,.,.,TRBV10-1,TRBJ1-5,TGCGCCAGCAGTGCGGGGTTCAATCAGCCCCAGCATTTT,CASSAGFNQPQHF
13,.,few,TRBV18,TRBJ1-4,TGTGCCAGCTCACCTCGACAAGACGAAAAACTGTTTTTT,CASSPRQDEKLFF
20,.,.,TRBV19,TRBJ1-5,TGTGCCAGTAGTATAGATCGAGGCAGGATCGGCGGGTCGAGCAATCAGCCCCAGCATTTT,CASSIDRGRIGGSSNQPQHF
14,TRBD1,.,TRBV6-1,TRBJ1-1,TGTGCCAGCAGAAATACAGGGGCGGGCACTGAAGCTTTCTTT,CASRNTGAGTEAFF
13,.,.,TRBV30,TRBJ1-1,TGTGCCTGGAGGGCACGTGGGGCAATTGAAGCTTTCTTT,CAWRARGAIEAFF
14,.,.,TRBV9,TRBJ2-7,TGTGCCAGCAGCGCCCCCGGGGAATCCTACGAGCAGTACTTC,CASSAPGESYEQYF
14,.,.,TRBV5-6,TRBJ1-2,TGTGCCAGCAGCCCCCCTGGGCGTTCCTATGGCTACACCTTC,CASSPPGRSYGYTF
16,TRBD1,once,TRBV7-8,TRBJ1-1,TGTGCCAGCAGCCTCGGACAGGGCCCTTTGAACACTGAAGCTTTCTTT,CASSLGQGPLNTEAFF
16,TRBD2,.,TRBV6-4,TRBJ2-1,TGTGCCAGCAGTCTTTCTCGGGCGGGAGTCGGCAATGAGCAGTTCTTC,CASSLSRAGVGNEQFF
16,TRBD1,few,TRBV5-1,TRBJ2-1,TGCGCCAGCAGCTTGGAACCGGGACAGGGTTTCCATGAGCAGTTCTTC,CASSLEPGQGFHEQFF
15,.,few,TRBV7-9,TRBJ1-2,TGTGCCAGCAGCTTAGGGGGCAGCATTAACTATGGCTACACCTTC,CASSLGGSINYGYTF
15,.,.,TRBV11-2,TRBJ2-1,TGTGCCAGCAGCTTCGACAGTCAAACTGGGAATGAGCAGTTCTTC,CASSFDSQTGNEQFF
15,TRBD1,.,TRBV6-1,TRBJ2-4,TGTGCCAGCAGTGCAGACAGGGGAGACAAAAACATTCAGTACTTC,CASSADRGDKNIQYF
14,TRBD1,.,TRBV6-5,TRBJ2-7,TGTGCCAGCAGACCCGGGACAGACTCCTACGAGCAGTACTTC,CASRPGTDSYEQYF
17,.,.,TRBV15,TRBJ2-7,TGTGCCACCAGCAGAGATATAAGCGGGACAGGAATATACGAGCAGTACTTC,CATSRDISGTGIYEQYF
16,TRBD2,.,TRBV11-3,TRBJ2-2,TGTGCCAGCAACCACGGCGGGAGGGTGAACACCGGGGAGCTGTTTTTT,CASNHGGRVNTGELFF
14,TRBD1,.,TRBV5-1,TRBJ1-1,TGCGCCAGCAGCTCGACAGGGGGGATCACTGAAGCTTTCTTT,CASSSTGGITEAFF
14,.,.,TRBV10-1,TRBJ1-1,TGCGCCAGCAGTCACCGCGGGGTGAACACTGAAGCTTTCTTT,CASSHRGVNTEAFF
14,TRBD1,.,TRBV5-4,TRBJ2-1,TGTGCCAGCAGCTTGGGACAGGGTCGAATGGAGCAGTTCTTC,CASSLGQGRMEQFF
16,TRBD1,.,TRBV28,TRBJ1-5,TGTGCCAGCAGTTTCCGGGACAGGGGACGCAATCAGCCCCAGCATTTT,CASSFRDRGRNQPQHF
14,TRBD1,few,TRBV6-5,TRBJ1-4,TGTGCCAGCAGTGGTACAGGGGCCAATGAAAAACTGTTTTTT,CASSGTGANEKLFF
16,TRBD1,.,TRBV19,TRBJ2-2,TGTGCCAGTAGTAGGAGACAGGGTCGGAACACCGGGGAGCTGTTTTTT,CASSRRQGRNTGELFF
14,.,once,TRBV5-6,TRBJ2-7,TGTGCCAGCAGCTTGGCAGGGGTTGGCGACGAGCAGTACTTC,CASSLAGVGDEQYF
13,.,.,TRBV28,TRBJ2-7,TGTGCCAGCAACGGGGGAGCCCTCTACGAGCAGTACTTC,CASNGGALYEQYF
15,TRBD2,.,TRBV6-1,TRBJ2-1,TGTGCCACCGTTGTCCTAGCGGGAGTAAACAATGAGCAGTTCTTC,CATVVLAGVNNEQFF
16,TRBD1,.,TRBV5-1,TRBJ2-7,TGCGCCAGCAGCTTGGTCGGGCAGGGGGCTTCCTACGAGCAGTACTTC,CASSLVGQGASYEQYF
14,TRBD1,.,TRBV6-1,TRBJ2-5,TGTGCCAGCAGTGAATCGGGACAGGGTTTGACCCAGTACTTC,CASSESGQGLTQYF
15,.,once,TRBV25-1,TRBJ2-2,TGTGCCAGCAGTGGGCGACAGGTGAACACCGGGGAGCTGTTTTTT,CASSGRQVNTGELFF
15,TRBD1,few,TRBV9,TRBJ2-1,TGTGCCAGCAGCGCGTACGACAGGGCCCTAAATGAGCAGTTCTTC,CASSAYDRALNEQFF
13,.,.,TRBV2,TRBJ1-2,TGTGCCAGCAGTGGATCAGGGGAGTCTGGCTACACCTTC,CASSGSGESGYTF
14,.,.,TRBV5-1,TRBJ2-5,TGCGCCAGCAGCTTGAGGCGGGCGGAAGAGACCCAGTACTTC,CASSLRRAEETQYF
17,.,.,TRBV27,TRBJ1-6,TGTGCCAGCAGTTTGATCCCAGGGGTGTCCTATAATTCACCCCTCCACTTT,CASSLIPGVSYNSPLHF
15,.,.,TRBV5-1,TRBJ2-5,TGCGCCAGCAGCTTACTTTCCCTAGACCAAGAGACCCAGTACTTC,CASSLLSLDQETQYF